This T cell receptor beta chain originates from a study of cytomegalovirus exposure and HLA in healthy donors (dated by TCRdb to 2016 to 2017). Study-wide context: An earlier analysis of 587 of the donors reported 276 Gb of sequence data and 95 million to 120 million unique TCR beta sequences obtained from about 200 million T cells. The study aimed to test whether signatures of past pathogen exposure could be identified by cataloging public T cell receptors. Several DR-DQ haplotypes were treated as single units for association and clustering because of strong linkage in the cohort. Of the roughly 410 genotyped donors, 65% to 90% were placed in the genetic ancestry cluster associated with self-reported Caucasian donors. Among about 370 genotyped donors of the cohort, an average of about 240,000 unique TCR beta nucleotide sequences was sequenced per donor, of which approximately 18% were non-productive. An earlier analysis of approximately 640 of the donors applied high-throughput TCR beta sequencing to assess whether each TCR beta V gene segment acted as functional or pseudogenic. Every repertoire in the discovery cohort had been generated on one and the same sequencing platform. Class I and class II HLA loci were covered by the typing at four-digit resolution. A later analysis re-examined previously published TCR beta repertoires from hundreds of donors and added high-resolution HLA genotyping to investigate patterns of TCR occurrence. A later genetic analysis used genome-wide SNP genotypes for about 60% of the roughly 700 donors, treating that subset as a discovery cohort. The study profiled the T cell repertoires of hundreds of subjects by immunosequencing and related them to cytomegalovirus serostatus. To predict cytomegalovirus infection status, the study combined high-throughput TCR immunosequencing, statistical association of individual TCRs with disease status, and machine learning. Around 330 gigabases of sequencing data and around 80 million unique TCR sequences made up an early release that covered several hundred HLA-typed donors. The number of donors typed differed by locus, with about 629-640 for A, B, C, DRB1 and DQB1, about 500 for DQA1, 600 to 610 for DPA1, and some 470 for DPB1. In the later analysis, no new phenotypic data were used to find candidate immune exposures; instead, reliance was placed on TCR beta sequences and their occurrence across donors. A separate validation cohort of roughly 130 different subjects was used in addition to the roughly 670-subject first cohort. Alongside the repertoire data, information on donor age, sex, ethnicity and CMV serostatus was compiled.

This clone showed up just a few times. There is no known antigen for this receptor. The sample holds no much larger clone one base away, and base qualities are not on file. The library was generated by the immunoSEQ multiplex PCR assay. A mixture of 60 forward primers for TCR Vbeta segments and 13 reverse primers for TCR Jbeta segments was used in the multiplex PCR. Amplification of the CDR3 region of rearranged TCR beta genes was performed with a multiplex PCR assay on genomic DNA. The amplified TCR beta libraries were sequenced on the Illumina HiSeq System as 87-base-pair reads. In the original analysis: Across the roughly 700 repertoires, a later analysis counted tens of millions of unique TCR beta chains, some 11 million of which were shared by at least two donors. Raw reads were error-corrected and collapsed into unique sequences with a nearest-neighbor algorithm that merged closely related sequences to remove PCR and sequencing errors. To assign V, D and J gene segments, CDR3 sequences were aligned to IMGT reference sequences. For a sequence to be retained, at least a six-nucleotide match to both a V gene segment and a J gene segment was required. Rearrangements were called productive when the CDR3 lacked stop codons and stayed in frame with V and J; all others were non-productive. CDR3 was defined according to IMGT convention as the region running from the second conserved V-encoded cysteine to the conserved J-encoded phenylalanine. The earlier analysis of a few hundred of the donors excluded any sequence lacking an unambiguous match to a single V gene segment. An earlier analysis of fewer than 750 of the donors called V segments functional above 56.7% productive rearrangements and segregating when the between-donor standard deviation exceeded 5%. A statistical classification framework was built for diagnosing cytomegalovirus status from the catalog of TCR beta chain sequences. V and J gene assignment, in a later analysis, came from comparing TCR nucleotide sequences with IMGT/GENE-DB human TR gene sequences. Using the TCRdist pipeline, a later analysis assigned CDR3 sequences along with most-parsimonious VDJ recombination scenarios. In a later analysis, each TCR beta chain was defined by its CDR3 amino acid sequence together with its V-gene family, and reads lacking a unique V-gene family were excluded. To address suspected cross-contamination and a sequencing artifact, a later analysis removed some 620 highly shared, low-generation-probability nucleotide sequences. For each public chain, a later analysis derived a clonal expansion index from normalized ranks of inferred template counts within each repertoire. A later analysis computed generation probabilities with a VDJ recombination model fitted to out-of-frame rearrangements, and checked the results against IGoR. A later analysis scored TCR-TCR, TCR-HLA and TCR-CMV co-occurrence with hypergeometric tests, applying a repertoire-size bias correction to TCR pairs. A later analysis estimated false discovery rates by permuting HLA or CMV assignments 20 times. In a later analysis, co-occurring TCRs were grouped using DBSCAN, and TCRdist sequence similarity was added for clustering within HLA-allele-positive subsets. Repertoires with fewer than 30,000 or more than 120,000 public chains, plus five repertoires with anomalous nucleotide sharing, were excluded from co-occurrence clustering. In TCRdb, the immuneACCESS table is reduced to in-frame sequences with V and J assigned. These tables do not hold every clone; where another copy was compared, an unresolved V gene accounts for under half, and the others remain unexplained. That table is the source of V, J and clone size, and D and trimming were worked out from the DNA. This sample gives roughly 200,000 clones in total; 77% of them show up just once. The ten largest clones take up 3% to 4.5% of the sample.

From the germline V gene, CDR1 is SGHVS and CDR2 is FQNEAQ. There are 13 amino acids in the CDR3, from cysteine to phenylalanine inclusive. Of the read, only the CDR3 DNA is kept; its 39 bases are in frame from base 1. V is pared back by 6 bases and J by 4 bases, with 12 bases lying between the germline termini. The paper's findings and limits, for the study overall: The presence/absence analyses assumed that sequencing depth was roughly uniform across donors, and that assumption may not be true. The 87-base-pair reads could not distinguish some IMGT-functional V segments, including TRBV6-2 and TRBV6-3, so those segments were excluded. V-gene and J-gene trimming of TCR beta chains was associated with a missense DCLRE1C variant in a later genetic analysis, and the association was replicated in an independent cohort. Fewer than 20 rarely observed V segments, including chromosome 9 orphons, were excluded from the earlier analysis of a few hundred of the donors because counts were too low. In a later analysis, HLA-associated TCR beta chains showed more clonal expansion and lower generation probabilities than non-associated chains that were equally common. In a later analysis, TCR association rates were found to vary across HLA loci, with the most associated TCRs seen for DRB1 alleles and the fewest for HLA-C alleles. CMV serostatus was the only immune exposure information available for the cohort. HLA typing was unavailable for some donors at each locus, so association tests used only the typed subset. Specific HLA alleles were associated with around 18,000 TCR beta sequences at a false discovery rate of 0.05 in a later analysis. In a later analysis, several top co-occurrence clusters were reported to appear linked to parvovirus B19, influenza, CMV and Epstein-Barr virus. When HLA alleles, especially DR and DQ, strongly co-occurred, attributing TCR associations to individual alleles was difficult. In a later analysis, most CMV-associated TCR beta chains were found to appear HLA-restricted, with HLA associations seemingly driven largely by CMV exposure. Across donors, most TCR sequences were observed very rarely, whereas some public TCRs were present in many individuals. An earlier analysis of approximately 600 of the donors showed that most TCR beta V segments appeared in productive rearrangements either about 87% or about 30% of the time, which broadly matched IMGT annotations. A further reported finding was that TCR beta sequences accurately predicted the HLA-A and HLA-B alleles for most subjects in the first cohort. The sequencing pipeline was judged likely to have produced a cluster of highly shared sequence variants as a technical artifact. In vitro tests confirmed that three of the cytomegalovirus-associated TCR beta chains recognize cytomegalovirus antigens. Compared with the approximately 670-donor mean, donors in an Asian-associated ancestry cluster had fewer N-insertions in productive TCRs, according to a later genetic analysis. In both the original and validation cohorts, the classifier was reported to diagnose cytomegalovirus status with high specificity and sensitivity. Linkage disequilibrium might explain the correlated functional status among segregating V segments, but an unknown experimental factor could not be excluded. This cohort had only TCR beta chains sequenced, and the lack of alpha or paired-chain data limited which features could be detected. The authors suggested that the approach could potentially be generalized to other disease states and immunological phenotypes. A total of 150 or so TCR beta chains were listed by the study as associated with cytomegalovirus.

The cohort consisted of 670 or so healthy bone marrow donors. At the time of sampling, all cohort members were nominally healthy, though unrecorded immune exposures were likely present. The donor was CMV seropositive and was included in the group of 289 seropositive cohort members. Every donor gave a peripheral blood sample, and the peripheral blood mononuclear cells from that sample were used for TCR beta sequencing. The Qiagen DNeasy Blood Extraction Kit was used to extract genomic DNA from the blood cell samples. The sequenced sample was PBMCs. The chain is encoded by TRBV7-8 joined to TRBJ1-2; TRBD1 is possibly the D segment (5 matching bases). The receptor was isolated from a woman aged 60-70 years in good health and CMV-seropositive. The nucleotide sequence reads TGTGCCAGCAGACCTATCGACAGCTATGGCTACACCTTC. It is translated as CASRPIDSYGYTF. The full variable domain, with segments outside the CDR3 supplied by the reference TRBV7-8 and TRBJ1-2 proteins, appears as GAGVSQSPRYKVAKRGQDVALRCDPISGHVSLFWYQQALGQGPEFLTYFQNEAQLDKSGLPSDRFFAERPEGSVSTLKIQRTQQEDSAVYLCASRPIDSYGYTFGSGTRLTVV.